This TCR beta chain was documented in a study of long-term antiretroviral therapy in people with HIV. The CDR3 extends over 14 amino acids. CDR1 is SGHNT and CDR2 is YENEEA in the germline V gene. Trimming left V 5 bases short and J 1 base short, with 11 bases between. United States facilities provided treatment to all participants with HIV. The authors ran the immunoSEQ assay, v3.0, at survey level. Profiling relied on immunoSEQ multiplex PCR, and the TCRdb table lists in-frame clones only, not all of them. The sample comprises around 25,000 clones, roughly 94% of which are singletons, and about 2.4% rests with the top ten.

The chain is built from TRBV11-3 and TRBJ1-1; TRBD1 might be the D (5 bases). The receptor's source is a woman between 50 and 59 years old with HIV. Sequenced here: unsorted PBMCs, sampled just over 4.8 years after starting antiretroviral therapy. CDR3 in DNA: TGTGCCAGCAGCGCGAGGGACGGGAACACTGAAGCTTTCTTT. This sequence encodes CASSARDGNTEAFF.